This T cell receptor (beta chain) was retrieved from a study of CD8+CD57+ T cells in acquired aplastic anemia. Study conclusions and caveats: Patients had fewer than 35 CD8+ CDR3 sequences in common with controls (the shared set). Significance was not reached for CD8+ Simpson's diversity between patients and controls.

The CDR3 totals 17 residues. Germline CDR1 and CDR2: DFQATT and SNEGSKA (reference sequence). V lost 0 bases, J lost 1 base, and 10 bases stayed unmatched. Researchers used genomic DNA as the template to profile TCR beta VDJ and CDR3. TCRdb reprocessed the reads via MiXCR and lists one record per CDR3 protein. The table lists 250,000 to 300,000 distinct CDR3 sequences, approximately 58% of them singletons. For sequencing, patients were chosen who had shown expansion of CD8+CD57+ cells by flow cytometry. Concerning this clonotype itself: Its matching antigen is unknown.

Material for sequencing was sorted CD4+, CD8+, or CD8+CD57+ T cells (not recorded which) from PBMCs. The chain links TRBV20-1 to TRBJ2-3, with 7 nucleotides matching TRBD2. The origin of this receptor is a human donor with aplastic anemia. The CDR3 region has the DNA TGCAGTGCTAGAGATTCGTCGGCGGGAGAAGGCACAGATACGCAGTATTTT. Protein product: CSARDSSAGEGTDTQYF.